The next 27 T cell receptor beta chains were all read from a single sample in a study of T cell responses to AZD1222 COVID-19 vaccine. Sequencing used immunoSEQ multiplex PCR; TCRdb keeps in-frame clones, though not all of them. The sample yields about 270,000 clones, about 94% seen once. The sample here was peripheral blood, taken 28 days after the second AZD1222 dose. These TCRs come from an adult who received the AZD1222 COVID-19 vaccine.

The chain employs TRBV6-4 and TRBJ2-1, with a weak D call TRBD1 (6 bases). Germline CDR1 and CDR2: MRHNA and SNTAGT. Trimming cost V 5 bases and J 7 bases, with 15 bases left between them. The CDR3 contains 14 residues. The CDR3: CASSTTGNRNEQFF. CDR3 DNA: TGTGCCAGCAGTACTACAGGGAACAGGAATGAGCAGTTCTTC.

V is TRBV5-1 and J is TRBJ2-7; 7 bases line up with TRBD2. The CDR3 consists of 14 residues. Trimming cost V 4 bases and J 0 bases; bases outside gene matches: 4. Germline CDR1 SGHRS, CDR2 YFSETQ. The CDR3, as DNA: TGCGCCAGCAGCCCCGGGACTATCTCCTACGAGCAGTACTTC. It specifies CASSPGTISYEQYF. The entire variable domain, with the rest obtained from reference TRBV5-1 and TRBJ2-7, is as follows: KAGVTQTPRYLIKTRGQQVTLSCSPISGHRSVSWYQQTPGQGLQFLFEYFSETQRNKGNFPGRFSGRQFSNSRSEMNVSTLELGDSALYLCASSPGTISYEQYFGPGTRLTVT.

CDR3 amino acids: CASSYKGQSVEQYF. In DNA, the CDR3 is TGTGCCAGCAGTTACAAGGGACAGTCGGTAGAGCAGTACTTC. The chain combines TRBV6-2 or TRBV6-3 with TRBJ2-7, with TRBD1 matching over 7 bases. This CDR3 region has 14 residues. The germline V gene encodes CDR1 MNHEY and CDR2 SVGEGT. V lost 2 bases to trimming and J lost 7 bases; unmatched junction nucleotides: 8.

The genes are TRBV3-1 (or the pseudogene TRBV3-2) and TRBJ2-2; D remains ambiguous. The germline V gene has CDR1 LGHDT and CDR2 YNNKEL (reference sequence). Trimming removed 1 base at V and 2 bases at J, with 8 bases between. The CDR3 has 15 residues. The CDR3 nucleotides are TGTGCCAGCAGCCAAGTAGGCACCAACACCGGGGAGCTGTTTTTT. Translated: CASSQVGTNTGELFF.

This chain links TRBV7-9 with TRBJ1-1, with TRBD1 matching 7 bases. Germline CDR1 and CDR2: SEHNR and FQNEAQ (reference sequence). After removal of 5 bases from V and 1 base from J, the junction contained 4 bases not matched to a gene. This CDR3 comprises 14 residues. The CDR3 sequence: CASSEQGKNTEAFF. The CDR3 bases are TGTGCCAGCAGCGAACAGGGGAAGAACACTGAAGCTTTCTTT.

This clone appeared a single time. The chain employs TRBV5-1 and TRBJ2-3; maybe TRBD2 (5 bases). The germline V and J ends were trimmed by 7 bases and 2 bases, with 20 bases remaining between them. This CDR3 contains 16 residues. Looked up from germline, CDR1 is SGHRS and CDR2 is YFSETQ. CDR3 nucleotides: TGCGCCAGCTCCGGTACTGGTCGGGGAGCCACAGATACGCAGTATTTT. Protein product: CASSGTGRGATDTQYF.

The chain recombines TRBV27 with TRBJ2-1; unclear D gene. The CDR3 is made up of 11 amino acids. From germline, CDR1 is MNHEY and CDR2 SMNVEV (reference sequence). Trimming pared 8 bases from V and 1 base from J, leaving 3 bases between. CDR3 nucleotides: TGTGCCAGCCAATCCTACAATGAGCAGTTCTTC. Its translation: CASQSYNEQFF.

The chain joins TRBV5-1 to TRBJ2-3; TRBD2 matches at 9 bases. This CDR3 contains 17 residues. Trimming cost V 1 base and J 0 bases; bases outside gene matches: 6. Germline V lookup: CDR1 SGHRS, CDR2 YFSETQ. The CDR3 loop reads CASSLSSGIPSTDTQYF. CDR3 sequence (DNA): TGCGCCAGCAGCTTGTCTAGCGGGATTCCTAGCACAGATACGCAGTATTTT.

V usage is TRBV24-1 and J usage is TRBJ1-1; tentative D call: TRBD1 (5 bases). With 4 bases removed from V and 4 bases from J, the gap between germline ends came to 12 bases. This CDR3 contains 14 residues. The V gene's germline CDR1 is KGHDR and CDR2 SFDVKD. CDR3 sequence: CATSDRGAGTEAFF. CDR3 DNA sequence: TGTGCCACCAGTGACCGCGGGGCGGGCACTGAAGCTTTCTTT.

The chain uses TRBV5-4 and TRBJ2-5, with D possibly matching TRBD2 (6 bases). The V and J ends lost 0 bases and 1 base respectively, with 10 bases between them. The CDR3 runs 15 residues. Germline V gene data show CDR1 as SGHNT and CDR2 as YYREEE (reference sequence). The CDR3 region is CASSLGRASQETQYF. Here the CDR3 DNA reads TGTGCCAGCAGCTTGGGGAGGGCTAGCCAAGAGACCCAGTACTTC. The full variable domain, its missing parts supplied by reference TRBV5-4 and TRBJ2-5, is ETGVTQSPTHLIKTRGQQVTLRCSSQSGHNTVSWYQQALGQGPQFIFQYYREEENGRGNFPPRFSGLQFPNYSSELNVNALELDDSALYLCASSLGRASQETQYFGPGTRLLVL.

The CDR3 nucleotides read TGTGCCAGCAGGGCAGGTGGAACAGATACGCAGTATTTT. Amino acids: CASRAGGTDTQYF. This chain links TRBV3-1 (or the pseudogene TRBV3-2) with TRBJ2-3; no clear D. The CDR3 extends over 13 amino acids. Per germline, CDR1 LGHDT and CDR2 YNNKEL (reference sequence). V was shortened by 6 bases and J by 3 bases, with 10 bases between the two germline ends.

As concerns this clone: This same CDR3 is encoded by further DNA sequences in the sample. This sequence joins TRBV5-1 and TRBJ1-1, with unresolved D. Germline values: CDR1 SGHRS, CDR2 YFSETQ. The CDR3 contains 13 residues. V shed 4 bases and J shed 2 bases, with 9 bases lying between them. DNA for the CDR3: TGCGCCAGCAGCCTGGAAGTTAACACTGAAGCTTTCTTT. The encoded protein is CASSLEVNTEAFF.

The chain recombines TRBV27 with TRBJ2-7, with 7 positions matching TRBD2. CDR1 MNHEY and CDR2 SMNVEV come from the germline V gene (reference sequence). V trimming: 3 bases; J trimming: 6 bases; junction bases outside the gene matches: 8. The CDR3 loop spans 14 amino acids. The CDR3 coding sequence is TGTGCCAGCAGTTTTGGCGGCGGGAGCCCCGAGCAGTACTTC. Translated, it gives CASSFGGGSPEQYF.

CDR3 nucleotide sequence: TGCGCCAGCAGCTTGGGGGGAGGGGACTACGAGCAGTACTTC. It translates to CASSLGGGDYEQYF. This chain connects TRBV5-1 to TRBJ2-7; 7 bases are a match to TRBD2. The CDR3 has 14 residues. Germline CDR1 SGHRS, CDR2 YFSETQ. V lost 0 bases to trimming and J lost 3 bases; unmatched junction nucleotides: 3.

CDR3 coding DNA: TGTGCCAGCAGTTCGACAGGGAACACTGAAGCTTTCTTT. It encodes CASSSTGNTEAFF. This chain links TRBV5-4 with TRBJ1-1, with a possible D match to TRBD1 (6 bases). The germline CDR1 and CDR2 sequences are SGHNT and YYREEE (reference sequence). This CDR3 contains 13 residues. V was cut by 5 bases and J by 1 base, with 9 bases left in between.

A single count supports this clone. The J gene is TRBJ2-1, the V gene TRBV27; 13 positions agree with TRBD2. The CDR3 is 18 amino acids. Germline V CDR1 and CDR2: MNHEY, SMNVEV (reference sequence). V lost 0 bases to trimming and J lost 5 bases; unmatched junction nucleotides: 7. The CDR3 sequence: CASSLSPDGLAGDNEQFF. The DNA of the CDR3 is TGTGCCAGCAGTTTATCGCCCGACGGACTAGCGGGAGACAATGAGCAGTTCTTC.

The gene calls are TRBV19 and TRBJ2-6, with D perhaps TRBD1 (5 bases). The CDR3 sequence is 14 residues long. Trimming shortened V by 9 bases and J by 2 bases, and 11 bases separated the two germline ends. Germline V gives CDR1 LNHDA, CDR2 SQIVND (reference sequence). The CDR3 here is CASTLGPGANVLTF. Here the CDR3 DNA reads TGTGCCAGCACCTTGGGGCCTGGGGCCAACGTCCTGACTTTC.

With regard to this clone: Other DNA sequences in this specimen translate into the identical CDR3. CDR3 residues: CASSLGQGSYEQYF. For the CDR3, the DNA is TGCGCCAGCAGCTTGGGACAGGGGAGCTACGAGCAGTACTTC. This chain links TRBV5-1 with TRBJ2-7; TRBD1 matches at 8 bases. This CDR3 is built from 14 residues. Germline assignment: CDR1 SGHRS and CDR2 YFSETQ. V was pared by 0 bases and J by 3 bases, with 2 bases of the junction left unmatched.

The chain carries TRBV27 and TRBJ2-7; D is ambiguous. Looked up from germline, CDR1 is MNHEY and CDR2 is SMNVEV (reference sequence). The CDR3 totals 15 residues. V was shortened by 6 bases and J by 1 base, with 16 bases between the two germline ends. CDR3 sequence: CASSPPGRRSYEQYF. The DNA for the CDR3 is TGTGCCAGCAGCCCCCCGGGCAGGCGATCCTACGAGCAGTACTTC.

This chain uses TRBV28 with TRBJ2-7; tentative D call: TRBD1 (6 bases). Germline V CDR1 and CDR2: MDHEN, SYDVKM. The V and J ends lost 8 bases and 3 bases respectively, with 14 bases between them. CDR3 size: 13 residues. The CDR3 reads CASSSGHFYEQYF. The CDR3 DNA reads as TGTGCCAGCTCCTCGGGACACTTCTACGAGCAGTACTTC.

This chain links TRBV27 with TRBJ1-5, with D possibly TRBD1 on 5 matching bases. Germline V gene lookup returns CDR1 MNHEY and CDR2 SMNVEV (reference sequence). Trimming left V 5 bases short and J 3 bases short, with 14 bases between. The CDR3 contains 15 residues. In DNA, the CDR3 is TGTGCCAGCAGTCCGCCGGGACGGGTCAATCAGCCCCAGCATTTT. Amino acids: CASSPPGRVNQPQHF.

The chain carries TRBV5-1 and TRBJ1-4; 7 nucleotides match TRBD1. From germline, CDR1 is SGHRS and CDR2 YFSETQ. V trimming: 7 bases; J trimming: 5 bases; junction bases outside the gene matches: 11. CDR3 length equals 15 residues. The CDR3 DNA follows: TGCGCCAGCCGGTACAGGGGACTTCCGAATGAAAAACTGTTTTTT. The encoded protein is CASRYRGLPNEKLFF.

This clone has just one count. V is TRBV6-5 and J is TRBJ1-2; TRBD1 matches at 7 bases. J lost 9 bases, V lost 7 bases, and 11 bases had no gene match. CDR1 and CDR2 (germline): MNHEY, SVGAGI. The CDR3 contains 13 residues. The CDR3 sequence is CASNWDSTDSYTF. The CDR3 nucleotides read TGTGCCAGCAATTGGGACAGTACTGATAGCTACACCTTC.

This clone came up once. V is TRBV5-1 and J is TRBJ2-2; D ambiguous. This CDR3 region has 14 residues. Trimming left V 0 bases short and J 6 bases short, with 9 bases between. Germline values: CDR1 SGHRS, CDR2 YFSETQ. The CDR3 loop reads CASSLGALAGELFF. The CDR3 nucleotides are TGCGCCAGCAGCTTGGGGGCACTGGCCGGGGAGCTGTTTTTT. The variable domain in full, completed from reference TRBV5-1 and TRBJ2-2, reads KAGVTQTPRYLIKTRGQQVTLSCSPISGHRSVSWYQQTPGQGLQFLFEYFSETQRNKGNFPGRFSGRQFSNSRSEMNVSTLELGDSALYLCASSLGALAGELFFGEGSRLTVL.

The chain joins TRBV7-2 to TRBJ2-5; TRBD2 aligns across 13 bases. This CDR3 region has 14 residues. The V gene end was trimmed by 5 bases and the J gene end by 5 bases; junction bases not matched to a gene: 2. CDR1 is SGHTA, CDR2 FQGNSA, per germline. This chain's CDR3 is CASSVTSGGETQYF. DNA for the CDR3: TGTGCCAGCAGCGTGACTAGCGGGGGGGAGACCCAGTACTTC. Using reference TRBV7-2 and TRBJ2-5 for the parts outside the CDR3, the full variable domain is GAGVSQSPSNKVTEKGKDVELRCDPISGHTALYWYRQSLGQGLEFLIYFQGNSAPDKSGLPSDRFSAERTGGSVSTLTIQRTQQEDSAVYLCASSVTSGGETQYFGPGTRLLVL.

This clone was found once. The DNA for the CDR3 is TGTGCCACAAAACAGAACACTGAAGCTTTCTTT. It yields the protein CATKQNTEAFF. V and J are TRBV12-3 or TRBV12-4 and TRBJ1-1, with D uncertain. The CDR3 totals 11 residues. The V end was cut by 10 bases, the J end by 1 base, with 7 bases between.

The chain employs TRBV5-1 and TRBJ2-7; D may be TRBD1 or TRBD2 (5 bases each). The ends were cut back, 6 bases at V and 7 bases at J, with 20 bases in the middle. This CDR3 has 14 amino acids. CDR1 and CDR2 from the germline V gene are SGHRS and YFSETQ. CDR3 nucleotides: TGCGCCAGCACCCCGGGACCTCCGATGATTGAGCAGTACTTC. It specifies CASTPGPPMIEQYF.